This T cell receptor beta chain derives from a study of shared clonotypes between healthy human individuals. The assay was immunoSEQ multiplex PCR, and TCRdb's table has in-frame clones only and misses some. The sample has more than 1.2 million clones, approximately 98.5% seen once. Memory CD4+ cells were the fraction left after CD45RA+ naive selection. This CDR3 has 12 residues. CDR1 SNHLY and CDR2 FYNNEI come from the germline V gene. Trimming took 6 bases from V and 2 from J, leaving 5 bases between them. Findings and limits, study-wide: Researchers found naive subsets generally carried larger estimated richness than memory subsets.

This clone was seen a single time. Antigen unknown. Sequenced material: naive CD4+ T cells sorted from blood. Described subset: CD45RA+ positively selected. The clonotype originates from a man aged 25 to 40 in good health. The chain couples TRBV2 to TRBJ1-3; no firm D call. The CDR3 here is CASRATGNTIYF. DNA of the CDR3: TGTGCCAGCAGAGCAACTGGAAACACCATATATTTT.